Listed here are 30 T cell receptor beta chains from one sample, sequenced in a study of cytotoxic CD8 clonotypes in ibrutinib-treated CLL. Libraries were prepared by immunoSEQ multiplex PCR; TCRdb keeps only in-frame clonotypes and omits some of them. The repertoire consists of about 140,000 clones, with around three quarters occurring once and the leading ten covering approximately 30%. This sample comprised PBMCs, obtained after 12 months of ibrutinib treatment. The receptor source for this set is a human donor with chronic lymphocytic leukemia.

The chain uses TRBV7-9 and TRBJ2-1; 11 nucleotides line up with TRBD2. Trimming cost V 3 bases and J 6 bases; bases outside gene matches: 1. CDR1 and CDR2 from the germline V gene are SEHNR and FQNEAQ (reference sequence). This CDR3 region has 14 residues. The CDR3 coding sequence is TGTGCCAGCAGCTTTAGCGGGAGGGCCAATGAGCAGTTCTTC. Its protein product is CASSFSGRANEQFF.

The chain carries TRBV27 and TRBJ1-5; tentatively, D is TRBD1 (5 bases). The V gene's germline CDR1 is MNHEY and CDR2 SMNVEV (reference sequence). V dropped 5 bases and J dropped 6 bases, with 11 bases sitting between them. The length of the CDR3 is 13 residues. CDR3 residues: CASSQGRGQPQHF. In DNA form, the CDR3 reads TGTGCCAGCAGTCAGGGCCGGGGTCAGCCCCAGCATTTT.

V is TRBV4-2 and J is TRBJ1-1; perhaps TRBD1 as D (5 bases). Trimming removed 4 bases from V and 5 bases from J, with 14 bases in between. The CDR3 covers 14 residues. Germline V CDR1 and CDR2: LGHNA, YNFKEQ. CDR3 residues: CASSRGGGGTEAFF. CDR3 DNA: TGTGCCAGCAGCCGCGGGGGAGGAGGGACTGAAGCTTTCTTT.

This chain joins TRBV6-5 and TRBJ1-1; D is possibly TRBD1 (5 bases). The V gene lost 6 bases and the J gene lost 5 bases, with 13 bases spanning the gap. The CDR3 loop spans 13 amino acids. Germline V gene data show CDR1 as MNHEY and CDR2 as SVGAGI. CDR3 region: CASSPRGETEAFF. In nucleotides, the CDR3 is TGTGCCAGCAGCCCTCGAGGGGAGACTGAAGCTTTCTTT.

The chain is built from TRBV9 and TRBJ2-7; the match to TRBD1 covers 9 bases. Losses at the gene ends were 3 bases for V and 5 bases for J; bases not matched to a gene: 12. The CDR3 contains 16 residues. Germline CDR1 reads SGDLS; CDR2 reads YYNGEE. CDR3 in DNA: TGTGCCAGCAGCGACGCGAGGGGACAGGGTCTCAACGAGCAGTACTTC. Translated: CASSDARGQGLNEQYF.

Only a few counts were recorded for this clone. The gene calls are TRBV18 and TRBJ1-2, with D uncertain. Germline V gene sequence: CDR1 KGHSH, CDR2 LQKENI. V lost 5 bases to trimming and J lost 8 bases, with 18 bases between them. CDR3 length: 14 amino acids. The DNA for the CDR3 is TGTGCCAGCTCATCTCGCGGCTTAAGGGAAGGCTACACCTTC. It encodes CASSSRGLREGYTF.

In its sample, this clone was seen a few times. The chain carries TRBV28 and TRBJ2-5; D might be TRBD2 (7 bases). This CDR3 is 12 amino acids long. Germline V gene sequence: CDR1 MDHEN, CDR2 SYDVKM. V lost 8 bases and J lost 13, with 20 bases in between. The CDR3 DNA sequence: TGTGCCAGCGGGATTGGGAGGGGGAGTCGGTACTTC. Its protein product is CASGIGRGSRYF. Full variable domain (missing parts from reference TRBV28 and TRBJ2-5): DVKVTQSSRYLVKRTGEKVFLECVQDMDHENMFWYRQDPGLGLRLIYFSYDVKMKEKGDIPEGYSVSREKKERFSLILESASTNQTSMYLCASGIGRGSRYFGPGTRLLVL.

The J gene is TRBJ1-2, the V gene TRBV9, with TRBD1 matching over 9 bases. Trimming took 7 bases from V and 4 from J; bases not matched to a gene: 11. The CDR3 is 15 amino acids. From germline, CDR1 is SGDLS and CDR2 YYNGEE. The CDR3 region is CASGAGTGNIYGYTF. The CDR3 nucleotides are TGTGCCAGCGGGGCTGGGACAGGGAATATCTATGGCTACACCTTC.

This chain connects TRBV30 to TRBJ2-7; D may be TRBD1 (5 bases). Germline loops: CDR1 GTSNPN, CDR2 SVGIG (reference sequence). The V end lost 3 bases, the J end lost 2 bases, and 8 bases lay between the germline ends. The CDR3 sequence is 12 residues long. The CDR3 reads CAWRTDTYEQYF. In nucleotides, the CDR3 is TGTGCCTGGAGGACAGACACCTACGAGCAGTACTTC.

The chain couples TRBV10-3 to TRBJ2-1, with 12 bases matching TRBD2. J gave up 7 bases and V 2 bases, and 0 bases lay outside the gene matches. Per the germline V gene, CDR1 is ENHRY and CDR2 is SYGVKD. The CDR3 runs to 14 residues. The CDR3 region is CAISETSGRNEQFF. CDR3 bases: TGTGCCATCAGTGAGACTAGCGGGAGGAATGAGCAGTTCTTC.

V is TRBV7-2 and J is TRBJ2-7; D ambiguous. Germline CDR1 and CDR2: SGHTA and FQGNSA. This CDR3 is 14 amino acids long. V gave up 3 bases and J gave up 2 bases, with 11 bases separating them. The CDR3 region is CASSFQVSTYEQYF. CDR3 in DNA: TGTGCCAGCAGCTTTCAGGTTTCAACCTACGAGCAGTACTTC.

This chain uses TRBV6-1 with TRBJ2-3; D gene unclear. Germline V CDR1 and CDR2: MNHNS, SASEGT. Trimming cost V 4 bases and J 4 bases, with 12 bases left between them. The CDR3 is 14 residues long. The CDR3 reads CASSGRTSADTQYF. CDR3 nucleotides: TGTGCCAGCAGTGGTAGAACGTCGGCAGATACGCAGTATTTT.

CDR3 coding DNA: TGTGCCACCTCCCCGGGACAGGTCTATGGCTACACCTTC. Translating it yields CATSPGQVYGYTF. The gene calls are TRBV6-5 and TRBJ1-2; 8 bases are shared with TRBD1. The CDR3 covers 13 residues. Trimming cost V 10 bases and J 4 bases; bases outside gene matches: 8. In germline, CDR1 is MNHEY, CDR2 SVGAGI.

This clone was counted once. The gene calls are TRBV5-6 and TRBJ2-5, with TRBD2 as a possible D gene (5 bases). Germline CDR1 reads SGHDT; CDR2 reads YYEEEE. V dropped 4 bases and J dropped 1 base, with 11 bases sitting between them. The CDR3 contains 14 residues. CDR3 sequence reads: CASSLGLAQETQYF. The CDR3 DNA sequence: TGTGCCAGCAGCCTCGGACTCGCCCAAGAGACCCAGTACTTC.

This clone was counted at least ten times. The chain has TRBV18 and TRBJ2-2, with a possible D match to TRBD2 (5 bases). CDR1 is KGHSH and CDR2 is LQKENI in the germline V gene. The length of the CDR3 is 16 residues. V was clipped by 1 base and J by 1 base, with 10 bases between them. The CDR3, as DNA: TGTGCCAGCTCACCACTTAGCGCCGGGAACACCGGGGAGCTGTTTTTT. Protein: CASSPLSAGNTGELFF.

The CDR3 bases are TGTGCCATCAGTGAACAATACGGGACAGGAGTTCGTAACACCGGGGAGCTGTTTTTT. This translates into CAISEQYGTGVRNTGELFF. The chain joins TRBV10-3 to TRBJ2-2; 8 bases align to TRBD1. Germline-derived CDR1 and CDR2 are ENHRY and SYGVKD. With V trimmed by 3 bases and J by 2 bases, 14 bases remained unmatched. The CDR3 is 19 residues long.

The CDR3 nucleotides are TGTGCCAGCAGAACCGGGACACTCTACGAGCAGTACTTC. Its protein product is CASRTGTLYEQYF. The chain links TRBV6-5 to TRBJ2-7; tentative D call: TRBD1 (6 bases). Trimming pared 6 bases from V and 3 bases from J, leaving 12 bases between. Germline loops: CDR1 MNHEY, CDR2 SVGAGI. This CDR3 spans 13 amino acids.

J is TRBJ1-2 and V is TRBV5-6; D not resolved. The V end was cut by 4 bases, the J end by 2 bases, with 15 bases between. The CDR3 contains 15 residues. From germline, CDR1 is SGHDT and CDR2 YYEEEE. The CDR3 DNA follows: TGTGCCAGCAGCATCACATCGAGACCCAACTATGGCTACACCTTC. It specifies CASSITSRPNYGYTF.

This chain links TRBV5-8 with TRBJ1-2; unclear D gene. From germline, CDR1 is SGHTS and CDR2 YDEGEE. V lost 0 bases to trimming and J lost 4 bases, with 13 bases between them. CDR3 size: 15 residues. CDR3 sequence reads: CASSLGVTRSYGYTF. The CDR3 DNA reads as TGTGCCAGCAGCTTGGGGGTGACAAGATCCTATGGCTACACCTTC.

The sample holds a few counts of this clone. CDR3 nucleotides: TGTGCCAGCAGGCTTGCAACTAATGAAAAACTGTTTTTT. Protein: CASRLATNEKLFF. The chain recombines TRBV6-4 with TRBJ1-4; D call uncertain. The CDR3 runs 13 residues. V was trimmed by 6 bases and J by 0 bases, leaving 5 bases between them. Germline-derived CDR1 and CDR2 are MRHNA and SNTAGT.

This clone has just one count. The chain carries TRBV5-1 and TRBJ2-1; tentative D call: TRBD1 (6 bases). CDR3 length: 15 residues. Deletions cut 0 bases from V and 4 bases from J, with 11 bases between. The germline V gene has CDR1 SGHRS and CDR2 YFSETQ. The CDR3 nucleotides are TGCGCCAGCAGCTTGGTACAGGGCGGTTACAATGAGCAGTTCTTC. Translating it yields CASSLVQGGYNEQFF.

The DNA of the CDR3 is TGCGCCAGCAGCTGGCAAGGGGGGTCTAATGAAAAACTGTTTTTT. Residues: CASSWQGGSNEKLFF. V gene TRBV5-1 combines with J gene TRBJ1-4; maybe TRBD1 (6 bases). Germline V CDR1 and CDR2: SGHRS, YFSETQ. The length of the CDR3 is 15 residues. V lost 3 bases and J lost 3, with 12 bases in between.

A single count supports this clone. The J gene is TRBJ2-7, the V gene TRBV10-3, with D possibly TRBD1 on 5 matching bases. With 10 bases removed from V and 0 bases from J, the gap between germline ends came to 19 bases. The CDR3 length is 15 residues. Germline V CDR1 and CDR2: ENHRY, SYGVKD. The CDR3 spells CATEVDSSYSYEQYF. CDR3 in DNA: TGTGCCACCGAAGTAGACAGTTCCTACTCCTACGAGCAGTACTTC.

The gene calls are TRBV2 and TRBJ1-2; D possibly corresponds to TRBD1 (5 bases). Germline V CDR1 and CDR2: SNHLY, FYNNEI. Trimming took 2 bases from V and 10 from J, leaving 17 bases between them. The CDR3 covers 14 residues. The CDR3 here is CASSEIGGILVYTF. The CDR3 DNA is TGTGCCAGCAGTGAAATCGGGGGAATTCTAGTCTACACCTTC.

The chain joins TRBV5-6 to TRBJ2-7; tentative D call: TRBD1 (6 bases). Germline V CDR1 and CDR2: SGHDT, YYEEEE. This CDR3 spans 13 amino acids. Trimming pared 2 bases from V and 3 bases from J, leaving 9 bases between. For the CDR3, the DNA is TGTGCCAGCAGCTTATGGGGGCACTACGAGCAGTACTTC. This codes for CASSLWGHYEQYF.

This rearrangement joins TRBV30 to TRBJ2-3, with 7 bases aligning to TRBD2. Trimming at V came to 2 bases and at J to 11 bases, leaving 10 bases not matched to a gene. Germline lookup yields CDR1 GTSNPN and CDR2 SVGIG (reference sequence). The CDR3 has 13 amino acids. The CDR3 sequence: CAWSLQRGGGQYF. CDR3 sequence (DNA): TGTGCCTGGAGTTTACAACGAGGCGGGGGGCAGTATTTT.

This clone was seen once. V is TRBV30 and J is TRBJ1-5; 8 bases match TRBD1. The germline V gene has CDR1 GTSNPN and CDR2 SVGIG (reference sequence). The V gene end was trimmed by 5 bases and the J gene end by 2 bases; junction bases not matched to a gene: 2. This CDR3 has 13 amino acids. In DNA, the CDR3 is TGTGCCTGGGACAGGGGCGGCAATCAGCCCCAGCATTTT. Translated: CAWDRGGNQPQHF.

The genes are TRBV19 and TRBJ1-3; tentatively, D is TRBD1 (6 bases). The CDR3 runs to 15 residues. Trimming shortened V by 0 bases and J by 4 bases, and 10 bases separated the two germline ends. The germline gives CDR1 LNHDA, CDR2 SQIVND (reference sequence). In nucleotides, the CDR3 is TGTGCCAGTAGTATAGATCAGGGGTCGGGAAACACCATATATTTT. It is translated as CASSIDQGSGNTIYF.

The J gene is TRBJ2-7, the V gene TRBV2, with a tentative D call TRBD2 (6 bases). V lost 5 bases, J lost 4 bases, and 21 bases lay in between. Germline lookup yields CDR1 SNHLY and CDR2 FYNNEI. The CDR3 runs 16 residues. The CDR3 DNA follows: TGTGCCAGCAGTTTGGAGGGGATGGGAGTTAAGTACGAGCAGTACTTC. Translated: CASSLEGMGVKYEQYF.

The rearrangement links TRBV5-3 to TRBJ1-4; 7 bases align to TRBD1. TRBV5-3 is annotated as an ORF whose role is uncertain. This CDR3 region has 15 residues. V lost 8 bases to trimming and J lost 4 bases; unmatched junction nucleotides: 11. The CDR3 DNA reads TGTGCCAGCAGCGCCAACAGGGGCCTTAATGAAAAACTGTTTTTT. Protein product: CASSANRGLNEKLFF.